The 9 T cell receptor beta chains below were found in one sample sequenced in a study of blood T cell repertoires in COVID-19. Profiling relied on immunoSEQ multiplex PCR, and the TCRdb table lists in-frame clones only, not all of them. The sample contains under 45,000 clones, 81% of which appear only once. What was sequenced was peripheral blood. The receptors originated from a man between 65 and 80 years old with COVID-19, enrolled during active disease.

The chain recombines TRBV30 with TRBJ1-4; 9 nucleotides line up with TRBD1. This CDR3 spans 19 amino acids. Germline loops: CDR1 GTSNPN, CDR2 SVGIG (reference sequence). V gave up 0 bases and J gave up 4 bases; unmatched junction bases: 15. For the CDR3, the DNA is TGTGCCTGGAGTGTATCGGGGACAGGGTGGCACTCTCTTAATGAAAAACTGTTTTTT. This translates into CAWSVSGTGWHSLNEKLFF.

The chain recombines TRBV9 with TRBJ2-1; unclear D gene. The CDR3 is 14 residues long. From germline, CDR1 is SGDLS and CDR2 YYNGEE. Trimming took 0 bases from V and 6 from J, leaving 10 bases between them. CDR3 sequence reads: CASSVAWSGNEQFF. Here the CDR3 DNA reads TGTGCCAGCAGCGTAGCTTGGAGTGGCAATGAGCAGTTCTTC.

The rearrangement links TRBV9 to TRBJ2-7; 10 bases line up with TRBD2. This CDR3 contains 17 residues. Germline CDR1 is SGDLS and CDR2 is YYNGEE. Trimming at V came to 0 bases and at J to 2 bases, leaving 8 bases not matched to a gene. The CDR3 loop is CASSVGDSGGGPYEQYF. CDR3 nucleotide sequence: TGTGCCAGCAGCGTAGGGGACAGCGGGGGGGGACCCTACGAGCAGTACTTC.

This sequence joins TRBV5-4 and TRBJ2-1, with 7 nucleotides matching TRBD2. J lost 10 bases, V lost 4 bases, and 8 bases had no gene match. This CDR3 is built from 13 residues. Looked up from germline, CDR1 is SGHNT and CDR2 is YYREEE (reference sequence). Here the CDR3 reads CASSHPGGTEQFF. For the CDR3, the DNA is TGTGCCAGCAGCCACCCGGGAGGCACAGAGCAGTTCTTC.

Within the sample, this clone is medium-sized. The chain recombines TRBV28 with TRBJ2-2; 8 bases are a match to TRBD2. The ends lost 5 bases at V and 2 bases at J; junction bases unmatched: 4. This CDR3 has 15 amino acids. Germline CDR1 MDHEN, CDR2 SYDVKM. As DNA, the CDR3 is TGTGCCAGCAGTCGACTAGCGAGAAACACCGGGGAGCTGTTTTTT. Its protein is CASSRLARNTGELFF.

The chain recombines TRBV9 with TRBJ2-1; D is perhaps TRBD2 (5 bases). V lost 3 bases to trimming and J lost 2 bases, with 15 bases between them. Germline V lookup: CDR1 SGDLS, CDR2 YYNGEE. The CDR3 sequence is 16 residues long. The CDR3 DNA reads as TGTGCCAGCAGCGCAGCGCTAGCCTCACCCTACAATGAGCAGTTCTTC. Translated: CASSAALASPYNEQFF.

This chain uses TRBV5-4 with TRBJ1-1, with 7 nucleotides matching TRBD1. J lost 0 bases, V lost 0 bases, and 8 bases had no gene match. The CDR3 sequence is 17 residues long. The germline CDR1 and CDR2 sequences are SGHNT and YYREEE (reference sequence). Here the CDR3 reads CASSLEHRGDMNTEAFF. CDR3 sequence (DNA): TGTGCCAGCAGCTTGGAGCACAGGGGAGATATGAACACTGAAGCTTTCTTT.

The table lists this clone with a few counts. The rearrangement joins TRBV9 to TRBJ2-7; D is unclear. Germline CDR1 reads SGDLS; CDR2 reads YYNGEE. This CDR3 region has 15 residues. V was pared by 4 bases and J by 0 bases, with 14 bases between. This CDR3 is CASSPSQESSYEQYF. CDR3 sequence (DNA): TGTGCCAGCAGCCCATCTCAAGAGAGCTCCTACGAGCAGTACTTC.

A single count supports this clone. J is TRBJ2-3 and V is TRBV6-5, with D possibly matching TRBD2 (5 bases). This CDR3 comprises 15 residues. The germline V gene has CDR1 MNHEY and CDR2 SVGAGI. Trimming shortened V by 5 bases and J by 0 bases, and 12 bases separated the two germline ends. This chain's CDR3 is CASSPDGISTDTQYF. The CDR3 DNA reads as TGTGCCAGCAGTCCTGACGGGATTAGCACAGATACGCAGTATTTT.